The source of this T cell receptor (beta chain) is a study of technical replicates of blood from a few donors. Some clones are missing from TCRdb's copy, which holds only in-frame ones; the method was immunoSEQ multiplex PCR. The repertoire holds more than 75,000 clones, with roughly 94% as singletons. CDR3 length equals 15 residues. Germline lookup yields CDR1 PRHDT and CDR2 FYEKMQ (reference sequence). J was trimmed by 8 bases and V by 1 base; bases with no gene match: 6. The chain is built from TRBV13 and TRBJ2-1, with 9 bases matching TRBD2. The clonotype comes from a human donor in good health. Sequenced sample: T cells isolated from PBMCs. The CDR3: CASSLAAGGGYEQFF. The DNA for the CDR3 is TGTGCCAGCAGCTTAGCTGCGGGAGGGGGCTATGAGCAGTTCTTC.